The 17 T cell receptor beta chains in this list originate from one sample, sequenced in a study of blood T cell repertoires in COVID-19. TCRdb's copy holds only in-frame clones and misses some; the assay was immunoSEQ multiplex PCR. The sample contains roughly 160,000 clones, approximately 83% of which appear only once. The sequenced sample was peripheral blood. These receptors were taken from a woman in her fifties or sixties with acute or convalescent COVID-19.

The V and J genes are TRBV19 and TRBJ2-7; TRBD2 is a possible D gene (5 bases). This CDR3 is 15 amino acids long. Germline-derived CDR1 and CDR2 are LNHDA and SQIVND (reference sequence). The germline V and J ends were trimmed by 3 bases and 3 bases, with 15 bases remaining between them. CDR3 bases: TGTGCCAGTAGTATTGTACTAGGGCAGGTCTACGAGCAGTACTTC. Its translation: CASSIVLGQVYEQYF.

This rearrangement joins TRBV12-5 to TRBJ2-1; a weak D match, TRBD2 (5 bases). This CDR3 has 18 amino acids. Trimming pared 0 bases from V and 2 bases from J, leaving 17 bases between. Germline V CDR1 and CDR2: LGHNT, FRNRAP. Written as DNA, the CDR3 is TGTGCTAGTGGTTTGGTGCCTAAAGACGGGGAGACCTACAATGAGCAGTTCTTC. Its protein product is CASGLVPKDGETYNEQFF.

Only one count was recorded for this clone. The chain combines TRBV5-6 with TRBJ1-2; 8 bases fit TRBD1. V gave up 4 bases and J gave up 3 bases; unmatched junction bases: 17. This CDR3 is built from 18 residues. Germline CDR1 and CDR2: SGHDT and YYEEEE. CDR3: CASSNVGQVRAIDYGYTF. In DNA form, the CDR3 reads TGTGCCAGCAGCAATGTGGGACAGGTCCGTGCTATCGACTATGGCTACACCTTC.

The chain has TRBV19 and TRBJ1-6; TRBD1 agrees at 11 bases. The germline CDR1 and CDR2 sequences are LNHDA and SQIVND (reference sequence). V lost 6 bases, J lost 3 bases, and 1 base stayed unmatched. This CDR3 contains 15 residues. CDR3 DNA: TGTGCCAGTAGCGGGACAGGGGGCTATAATTCACCCCTCCACTTT. Protein product: CASSGTGGYNSPLHF.

The rearrangement links TRBV6-5 to TRBJ1-2, with 10 nucleotides matching TRBD1. V shed 6 bases and J 6 bases; nucleotides not matched to a gene: 10. Per germline, CDR1 MNHEY and CDR2 SVGAGI. The CDR3 runs 15 residues. Here the CDR3 reads CASRGTGVAWDGYTF. The CDR3 nucleotides read TGTGCCAGCAGGGGGACAGGGGTGGCATGGGATGGCTACACCTTC.

The chain recombines TRBV5-4 with TRBJ2-1; 8 bases are a match to TRBD2. Germline values: CDR1 SGHNT, CDR2 YYREEE (reference sequence). V trimming: 1 base; J trimming: 6 bases; junction bases outside the gene matches: 6. This CDR3 spans 15 amino acids. In nucleotides, the CDR3 is TGTGCCAGCAGCTTGAATAGCGGGGCGGGCAATGAGCAGTTCTTC. This encodes CASSLNSGAGNEQFF.

The CDR3 coding sequence is TGTGCTAGTGGTTTGGTACGTCCCACGGGACAGGATTCTTTCTCTGGGGCCAACGTCCTGACTTTC. Its translation is CASGLVRPTGQDSFSGANVLTF. V usage is TRBV12-5 and J usage is TRBJ2-6; 8 bases align to TRBD1. The CDR3 is made up of 22 amino acids. Trimming took 0 bases from V and 0 from J; bases not matched to a gene: 16. Germline V gives CDR1 LGHNT, CDR2 FRNRAP.

This chain links TRBV5-4 with TRBJ1-2, with TRBD1 matching 9 bases. CDR3 length: 14 residues. The germline gives CDR1 SGHNT, CDR2 YYREEE (reference sequence). Germline trimming cut 5 bases from V and 7 bases from J; bases unmatched to any gene: 9. The CDR3 DNA reads as TGTGCCAGCAGTCCAACAGGGGGCTCCTTTGGCTACACCTTC. Protein product: CASSPTGGSFGYTF. Combining the CDR3 with reference TRBV5-4 and TRBJ1-2 gives the whole variable domain ETGVTQSPTHLIKTRGQQVTLRCSSQSGHNTVSWYQQALGQGPQFIFQYYREEENGRGNFPPRFSGLQFPNYSSELNVNALELDDSALYLCASSPTGGSFGYTFGSGTRLTVV.

This chain links TRBV6-5 with TRBJ2-7; the D is unclear. The CDR3 contains 12 residues. V was trimmed by 4 bases and J by 2 bases, leaving 6 bases between them. The germline V gene has CDR1 MNHEY and CDR2 SVGAGI. The CDR3 bases are TGTGCCAGCAGTTTCTTAACCTACGAGCAGTACTTC. Protein sequence: CASSFLTYEQYF.

The CDR3: CASSEGQNNSPLHF. In DNA form, the CDR3 reads TGTGCCAGCAGCGAGGGACAGAATAATTCACCCCTCCACTTT. This chain connects TRBV9 to TRBJ1-6; 7 nucleotides agree with TRBD1. V shed 3 bases and J 5 bases; nucleotides not matched to a gene: 2. The CDR3 totals 14 residues. The V gene's germline CDR1 is SGDLS and CDR2 YYNGEE.

The chain joins TRBV7-2 to TRBJ2-5, with TRBD2 matching 9 bases. V was clipped by 2 bases and J by 5 bases; unmatched bases: 3. The CDR3 length is 14 residues. The germline V gene has CDR1 SGHTA and CDR2 FQGNSA. As DNA, the CDR3 is TGTGCCAGCAGCTTACAGCTAGCGGGGGAGACCCAGTACTTC. The encoded protein is CASSLQLAGETQYF.

This sequence joins TRBV30 and TRBJ2-3, with TRBD2 matching over 14 bases. Per germline, CDR1 GTSNPN and CDR2 SVGIG (reference sequence). The CDR3 covers 17 residues. Losses at the gene ends were 5 bases for V and 0 bases for J; bases not matched to a gene: 7. Here the CDR3 DNA reads TGTGCCTGGTCGGGACTAGCGGGGGCCGGGAGCACAGATACGCAGTATTTT. It translates to CAWSGLAGAGSTDTQYF.

The rearrangement uses TRBV11-2 and TRBJ2-1; D might be TRBD1 (5 bases). V lost 5 bases and J lost 6, with 11 bases in between. Germline CDR1 SGHAT, CDR2 FQNNGV. The CDR3 has 13 amino acids. The CDR3 spells CASSPGWSNEQFF. In DNA form, the CDR3 reads TGTGCCAGCAGCCCAGGGTGGAGCAATGAGCAGTTCTTC.

This clone was observed a handful of times. The chain joins TRBV6-5 to TRBJ1-3, with TRBD1 identical over 8 bases. From germline, CDR1 is MNHEY and CDR2 SVGAGI. This CDR3 spans 14 amino acids. Unmatched junction bases numbered 4, after V lost 5 bases and J lost 4 bases. CDR3 residues: CASSRTGYGNTIYF. Written as DNA, the CDR3 is TGTGCCAGCAGTCGGACAGGGTACGGAAACACCATATATTTT.

The chain recombines TRBV3-1 (or the pseudogene TRBV3-2) with TRBJ1-2; maybe TRBD1 (5 bases). The length of the CDR3 is 14 residues. The V end was cut by 1 base, the J end by 3 bases, with 9 bases between. CDR1 and CDR2 (germline): LGHDT, YNNKEL (reference sequence). The CDR3 DNA reads TGTGCCAGCAGCCAAGTACAGGCCGACTATGGCTACACCTTC. Protein: CASSQVQADYGYTF.

V and J are TRBV9 and TRBJ2-2, with TRBD2 as a possible D gene (7 bases). The CDR3 has 16 residues. Trimming took off 3 bases at V and 5 bases at J, with 17 bases between the two ends. The germline V gene has CDR1 SGDLS and CDR2 YYNGEE. The chain's CDR3 is CASSGTPGGDTGELFF. CDR3 nucleotide sequence: TGTGCCAGCAGCGGGACCCCGGGGGGCGATACCGGGGAGCTGTTTTTT.

The V and J genes are TRBV5-4 and TRBJ2-1, with 9 bases matching TRBD1. Trimming removed 3 bases from V and 7 bases from J; junction bases left unmatched: 5. CDR3 size: 14 residues. Germline CDR1 and CDR2: SGHNT and YYREEE (reference sequence). The CDR3 spells CASSSQGARNEQFF. DNA for the CDR3: TGTGCCAGCAGCTCACAGGGGGCAAGAAATGAGCAGTTCTTC.